These 18 T cell receptor beta chains came from one sample sequenced in a study of Tregs in tolerant kidney transplant recipients. The assay was immunoSEQ multiplex PCR, and TCRdb's table has in-frame clones only and misses some. The data show 62,000 or so clones, 95% to 98% seen once. Sequences were derived from Tregs from blood, sampled before the transplant. The receptors were gathered from a human donor who received a combined kidney and bone marrow transplant.

V and J are TRBV10-3 and TRBJ2-5; 9 nucleotides align to TRBD2. Germline loops: CDR1 ENHRY, CDR2 SYGVKD. The CDR3 extends over 15 amino acids. The ends lost 5 bases at V and 1 base at J; junction bases unmatched: 5. The CDR3, as DNA: TGTGCCATCAGTAGAGCGGGGGGCTTCCAAGAGACCCAGTACTTC. It codes for CAISRAGGFQETQYF.

The chain combines TRBV2 with TRBJ2-7, with 9 bases fitting TRBD1. The CDR3 totals 17 residues. Germline V CDR1 and CDR2: SNHLY, FYNNEI. The V segment lost 1 base and the J segment 1 base; nucleotides outside the gene matches: 8. This CDR3 reads CASSEGKLGQGSYEQYF. The DNA of the CDR3 is TGTGCCAGCAGTGAAGGAAAGCTCGGACAGGGGTCCTACGAGCAGTACTTC. The variable domain in full, with the rest retrieved from reference TRBV2 and TRBJ2-7, is EPEVTQTPSHQVTQMGQEVILRCVPISNHLYFYWYRQILGQKVEFLVSFYNNEISEKSEIFDDQFSVERPDGSNFTLKIRSTKLEDSAMYFCASSEGKLGQGSYEQYFGPGTRLTVT.

The rearrangement joins TRBV28 to TRBJ2-3, with D perhaps matching TRBD1 (6 bases). The CDR3 runs to 12 residues. The V and J ends lost 5 bases and 3 bases respectively, with 6 bases between them. The V gene's germline CDR1 is MDHEN and CDR2 SYDVKM. This CDR3 is CASSTGTDTQYF. The CDR3 bases are TGTGCCAGCAGTACAGGGACAGATACGCAGTATTTT.

The chain links TRBV7-2 to TRBJ1-2, with D possibly matching TRBD1 (5 bases). The V gene lost 5 bases and the J gene lost 0 bases, with 10 bases spanning the gap. CDR1 and CDR2 (germline): SGHTA, FQGNSA. The CDR3 length is 14 residues. CDR3 bases: TGTGCCAGCAGCCGACGACAGTCTAACTATGGCTACACCTTC. Protein: CASSRRQSNYGYTF.

This clone has more than one count but fewer than ten. The V call is TRBV9, the J call TRBJ2-3; 9 bases map to TRBD1. Germline CDR1 is SGDLS and CDR2 is YYNGEE. The trim removed 3 bases at V and 5 bases at J, leaving 7 bases unmatched. This CDR3 has 15 amino acids. CDR3 sequence (DNA): TGTGCCAGCAGCGCATGGACAGGGGAGGTAGATACGCAGTATTTT. It encodes CASSAWTGEVDTQYF. Full variable domain (rest looked up from reference TRBV9 and TRBJ2-3): DSGVTQTPKHLITATGQRVTLRCSPRSGDLSVYWYQQSLDQGLQFLIQYYNGEERAKGNILERFSAQQFPDLHSELNLSSLELGDSALYFCASSAWTGEVDTQYFGPGTRLTVL.

The V call is TRBV5-1, the J call TRBJ2-5, with 7 bases identical to TRBD2. This CDR3 has 13 residues. The V and J ends lost 3 bases and 4 bases, in that order; junction bases with no gene match: 3. Germline CDR1 is SGHRS and CDR2 is YFSETQ. This CDR3 reads CASSSPSGETQYF. CDR3 nucleotide sequence: TGCGCCAGCAGCTCGCCTAGCGGAGAGACCCAGTACTTC. The complete variable domain, with remaining parts taken from reference TRBV5-1 and TRBJ2-5, reads KAGVTQTPRYLIKTRGQQVTLSCSPISGHRSVSWYQQTPGQGLQFLFEYFSETQRNKGNFPGRFSGRQFSNSRSEMNVSTLELGDSALYLCASSSPSGETQYFGPGTRLLVL.

The V gene is TRBV4-3, the J gene TRBJ2-7; TRBD1 matches 8 bases. V lost 1 base, J lost 7 bases, and 12 bases stayed unmatched. This CDR3 has 16 residues. Germline V CDR1 and CDR2: LGHNA, YSLEER. The CDR3 is CASSQGDDRGIYEQYF. CDR3 nucleotide sequence: TGCGCCAGCAGCCAAGGGGATGACAGGGGTATTTATGAGCAGTACTTC.

This clone was recorded only once. This sequence joins TRBV9 and TRBJ1-2, with a possible D match to TRBD1 (6 bases). Germline V gives CDR1 SGDLS, CDR2 YYNGEE. The CDR3 extends over 13 amino acids. V gave up 4 bases and J gave up 3 bases, with 10 bases separating them. The CDR3 nucleotides read TGTGCCAGCAGCCTACAGGGACACTATGGCTACACCTTC. This sequence encodes CASSLQGHYGYTF.

This chain uses TRBV2 with TRBJ2-3; D not resolved. Trimming took 8 bases from V and 1 from J, leaving 13 bases between them. The V gene's germline CDR1 is SNHLY and CDR2 FYNNEI. This CDR3 has 14 residues. The DNA of the CDR3 is TGTGCCAGCGGTAGAGAGGCTGGCACAGATACGCAGTATTTT. Translation: CASGREAGTDTQYF.

The chain employs TRBV7-9 and TRBJ2-6; D ambiguous. Deletions cut 5 bases from V and 0 bases from J, with 11 bases between. The CDR3 extends over 16 amino acids. In germline, CDR1 is SEHNR, CDR2 FQNEAQ (reference sequence). Here the CDR3 DNA reads TGTGCCAGCAGCCCGGTGCGGCACTCTGGGGCCAACGTCCTGACTTTC. Protein: CASSPVRHSGANVLTF. Combining the CDR3 with reference TRBV7-9 and TRBJ2-6 gives the whole variable domain DTGVSQNPRHKITKRGQNVTFRCDPISEHNRLYWYRQTLGQGPEFLTYFQNEAQLEKSRLLSDRFSAERPKGSFSTLEIQRTEQGDSAMYLCASSPVRHSGANVLTFGAGSRLTVL.

V usage is TRBV5-1 and J usage is TRBJ1-6; D gene ambiguous. CDR1 is SGHRS and CDR2 is YFSETQ in the germline V gene. Trimming pared 4 bases from V and 5 bases from J, leaving 19 bases between. The CDR3 contains 17 residues. DNA for the CDR3: TGCGCCAGCAGCCTACTTTCCTACTTCCAAAATAATTCACCCCTCCACTTT. Protein: CASSLLSYFQNNSPLHF.

This sequence joins TRBV21-1 and TRBJ2-3; the table gives TRBD1 as D, unverified against the DNA. TRBV21-1 counts as a pseudogene. This CDR3 region has 16 residues. Here the CDR3 DNA reads TGTGCCAGCACCAAAAGGGACAGGGGGCCGACAGATACGCAGTATTTT. Residues: CASTKRDRGPTDTQYF.

This clone was found once. This rearrangement joins TRBV5-5 to TRBJ1-4, with unresolved D. Germline V gene sequence: CDR1 SGHKS, CDR2 YYEKEE (reference sequence). V gave up 3 bases and J gave up 8 bases, with 17 bases separating them. The CDR3 totals 15 residues. CDR3 nucleotide sequence: TGTGCCAGCAGCTCCGCGGGTACCCAAGGGGAAAAACTGTTTTTT. Translation: CASSSAGTQGEKLFF.

The rearrangement links TRBV6-1 to TRBJ2-3; D possibly corresponds to TRBD1 (5 bases). The CDR3 loop spans 14 amino acids. The V gene's germline CDR1 is MNHNS and CDR2 SASEGT. V lost 2 bases to trimming and J lost 3 bases, with 9 bases between them. CDR3 in DNA: TGTGCCAGCAGTGAAAGGGCAGGGACAGATACGCAGTATTTT. It encodes CASSERAGTDTQYF.

The chain is built from TRBV5-1 and TRBJ2-1; D not certain. CDR1 SGHRS and CDR2 YFSETQ come from the germline V gene. Trimming shortened V by 0 bases and J by 9 bases, and 4 bases separated the two germline ends. The CDR3 totals 11 residues. The CDR3 DNA reads as TGCGCCAGCAGCTTGGTCGGTGAGCAGTTCTTC. Translating gives CASSLVGEQFF.

The gene calls are TRBV19 and TRBJ2-3, with 7 bases aligning to TRBD2. Germline trimming cut 3 bases from V and 3 bases from J; bases unmatched to any gene: 3. This CDR3 spans 14 amino acids. Germline lookup yields CDR1 LNHDA and CDR2 SQIVND (reference sequence). Written as DNA, the CDR3 is TGTGCCAGTAGTATCGCACTAGCGACAGATACGCAGTATTTT. It translates to CASSIALATDTQYF.

The chain combines TRBV2 with TRBJ2-5, with D maybe TRBD1 (6 bases). CDR3 length: 13 residues. The V end lost 7 bases, the J end lost 3 bases, and 12 bases lay between the germline ends. Germline values: CDR1 SNHLY, CDR2 FYNNEI. The CDR3 bases are TGTGCCAGCACTACGTACAGGGAAGAGACCCAGTACTTC. It codes for CASTTYREETQYF.

The genes are TRBV9 and TRBJ2-7, with unresolved D. Trimming shortened V by 0 bases and J by 0 bases, and 7 bases separated the two germline ends. Germline V gene lookup returns CDR1 SGDLS and CDR2 YYNGEE. The CDR3 is 14 amino acids. The CDR3 spells CASSVAEISYEQYF. The CDR3, as DNA: TGTGCCAGCAGCGTAGCGGAGATCTCCTACGAGCAGTACTTC.